The present entry profiles one T cell receptor beta chain with its context. The target antigen is unknown. Its ends do not fully match the called genes, so a read error is possible. TCRdb's table, derived via immunoSEQ multiplex PCR, lists solely in-frame clones and lacks some. The sample carries around 150,000 clones, approximately 92% recorded once. Germline V gives CDR1 SSHAT, CDR2 FNYEAQ (reference sequence). The CDR3 contains 18 residues. These data originate in a study of T cell responses to AZD1222 COVID-19 vaccine. The study, taken as a whole, reports: Among those given AZD1222, only five or six were seropositive at baseline.

The rearrangement links TRBV7-7 to TRBJ2-6; tentative D call: TRBD2 (6 bases). The sample here was peripheral blood, taken 28 days after the second AZD1222 dose. This receptor was obtained from an adult who received the AZD1222 COVID-19 vaccine. The CDR3 sequence: CASSPGRTTSSGANVLTF. As DNA, the CDR3 is TGTGCTAGCAGCCCAGGTCGGACTACGAGCTCTGGGGCCAACGTCCTGACTTTC. The variable domain in full, completed from reference TRBV7-7 and TRBJ2-6, reads GAGVSQSPRYKVTKRGQDVTLRCDPISSHATLYWYQQALGQGPEFLTYFNYEAQPDKSGLPSDRFSAERPEGSISTLTIQRTEQRDSAMYRCASSPGRTTSSGANVLTFGAGSRLTVL.